One sample yielded the 18 T cell receptor beta chains listed below, sequenced in a study of T cells in Graves' hyperthyroidism and ophthalmopathy. The TCR beta CDR3 regions underwent amplification using RNA transcripts as the source. Primed by the HTBI set, a first-round RT-PCR was run on the TCR CDR3. TCRdb processed the multiplex PCR reads anew with MiXCR; each CDR3 protein has one entry. Of around 570,000 distinct CDR3 sequences detected, roughly 21% appear once; the ten largest clones hold over 45%. Sequences were obtained from blood. The receptors derive from a man aged 35-49 years with Graves' ophthalmopathy.

V is TRBV27 and J is TRBJ2-5, with D unclear. The CDR3 covers 14 residues. Germline V CDR1 and CDR2: MNHEY, SMNVEV (reference sequence). Trimming took 3 bases from V and 4 from J, leaving 12 bases between them. The DNA of the CDR3 is TGTGCCAGCAGTTTGGCCAATCCGTTAGAGACCCAGTACTTC. Its protein product is CASSLANPLETQYF.

This chain connects TRBV4-3 to TRBJ2-2; D is perhaps TRBD1 (6 bases). The germline V gene encodes CDR1 LGHNA and CDR2 YSLEER. V lost 2 bases and J lost 4, with 14 bases in between. The CDR3 is 16 residues long. Here the CDR3 DNA reads TGCGCCAGCAGCCAATTGTGGAGACAGGCCACCGGGGAGCTGTTTTTT. The encoded protein is CASSQLWRQATGELFF.

V and J are TRBV12-5 and TRBJ2-7, with D possibly matching TRBD2 (5 bases). V lost 3 bases and J 5 bases, leaving 11 bases between the germline ends. Germline-derived CDR1 and CDR2 are LGHNT and FRNRAP. The CDR3 extends over 13 amino acids. The CDR3 bases are TGTGCTAGTGGTTTTTCCGGGATCCACGAGCAGTACTTC. It specifies CASGFSGIHEQYF.

A note on this clonotype: Its ends do not fully match the called genes, so a read error is possible. The gene calls are TRBV19 and TRBJ1-5; TRBD1 agrees at 10 bases. The germline CDR1 and CDR2 sequences are LNHDA and SQIVND (reference sequence). This CDR3 region has 15 residues. In nucleotides, the CDR3 is TGTGCCAGTAGGGAGGGACAGGGGTTTAATCAGCCCCAGCGTTTT. Protein sequence: CASREGQGFNQPQRF.

This clonotype showed up just a few times. No conserved phenylalanine or tryptophan ends this CDR3, so it is likely a read error. The rearrangement links TRBV20-1 to TRBJ2-3, with D possibly being TRBD2 (6 bases). The CDR3 spans 14 residues. Per the germline V gene, CDR1 is DFQATT and CDR2 is SNEGSKA (reference sequence). Trimming shortened V by 7 bases and J by 4 bases, and 18 bases separated the two germline ends. Here the CDR3 DNA reads TGCAGTGGGGCCGCCTCGGGGGACTCAGATACGCAGTATTCT. Its protein product is CSGAASGDSDTQYS.

The rearrangement uses TRBV28 and TRBJ1-5; no clear D. V lost 7 bases, J lost 6 bases, and 10 bases lay in between. CDR3 size: 12 residues. CDR1 is MDHEN and CDR2 is SYDVKM in the germline V gene. CDR3 in amino acids: CASNLPGQPQHF. The CDR3 region has the DNA TGTGCCAGCAACTTACCGGGTCAGCCCCAGCATTTT.

The rearrangement uses TRBV4-3 and TRBJ2-5, with 11 bases lining up with TRBD2. V shed 0 bases and J 5 bases; nucleotides not matched to a gene: 8. Germline-derived CDR1 and CDR2 are LGHNA and YSLEER. The CDR3 has 17 amino acids. In DNA form, the CDR3 reads TGCGCCAGCAGCCAAGATTCCCTAGCGGGAGGAGGGGAGACCCAGTACTTC. It yields the protein CASSQDSLAGGGETQYF.

This clonotype was counted a few times. The V gene is TRBV7-8, the J gene TRBJ2-3, with 7 positions matching TRBD2. The CDR3 totals 16 residues. The V segment lost 3 bases and the J segment 1 base; nucleotides outside the gene matches: 7. Germline loops: CDR1 SGHVS, CDR2 FQNEAQ. CDR3 protein: CASSFISGGRTDTQYF. Written as DNA, the CDR3 is TGTGCCAGCAGCTTTATATCGGGGGGACGCACAGATACGCAGTATTTT.

This rearrangement joins TRBV27 to TRBJ2-1; TRBD1 aligns across 8 bases. The CDR3 is 17 amino acids. V gave up 3 bases and J gave up 10 bases; unmatched junction bases: 17. Germline CDR1 MNHEY, CDR2 SMNVEV (reference sequence). CDR3 DNA sequence: TGTGCCAGCAGTTTTTACTCCCCGCGACAGGGGCAGGGGGAGCAGTTCTTC. Translation gives CASSFYSPRQGQGEQFF.

This clonotype was seen only a few times. The chain couples TRBV3-1 to TRBJ2-7, with a weak D call TRBD1 (5 bases). In germline, CDR1 is LGHDT, CDR2 YNNKEL (reference sequence). The CDR3 is 17 residues long. The V gene lost 0 bases and the J gene lost 0 bases, with 15 bases spanning the gap. The CDR3: CASSQDSWGPLSYEQYF. The DNA for the CDR3 is TGTGCCAGCAGCCAAGATAGTTGGGGCCCCCTCTCCTACGAGCAGTACTTC.

This clonotype was picked up many times. As DNA, the CDR3 is TGTGCCTGGAGTACCCTCACCCCCTATGGCTACACCTTC. As protein: CAWSTLTPYGYTF. V gene TRBV30 combines with J gene TRBJ1-2; D unresolved. Germline values: CDR1 GTSNPN, CDR2 SVGIG (reference sequence). The CDR3 extends over 13 amino acids. Trimming stripped 2 bases from V and 4 bases from J, with 11 bases between.

Here the CDR3 reads CSGTRRVGYTF. CDR3 nucleotides: TGCAGTGGCACCAGGAGGGTCGGCTACACCTTC. The J gene is TRBJ1-2, the V gene TRBV20-1; D is undetermined. V was pared by 7 bases and J by 8 bases, with 14 bases between. CDR1 is DFQATT and CDR2 is SNEGSKA in the germline V gene (reference sequence). The CDR3 length is 11 residues.

This clonotype was observed many times. The V and J genes are TRBV4-1 and TRBJ2-5, with 7 bases identical to TRBD1. Germline CDR1 is MGHRA and CDR2 is YSYEKL. V was clipped by 3 bases and J by 5 bases; unmatched bases: 12. This CDR3 has 16 amino acids. The CDR3 nucleotides read TGCGCCAGCAGCCACACCGGGACAGCGGCTAAGGAGACCCAGTACTTC. Its protein product is CASSHTGTAAKETQYF.

This clonotype came up many times. This sequence joins TRBV6-2 or TRBV6-3 and TRBJ2-7; D not resolved. Germline V gene lookup returns CDR1 MNHEY and CDR2 SVGEGT. The V end was cut by 3 bases, the J end by 9 bases, with 27 bases between. This CDR3 spans 17 amino acids. CDR3 protein: CASSYLLTYDTTYRQYF. CDR3 bases: TGTGCCAGCAGTTATCTCCTAACTTATGACACAACGTACCGGCAGTACTTC.

This chain uses TRBV10-3 with TRBJ2-3; TRBD1 or TRBD2 may be the D gene (6 bases each). Trimming stripped 0 bases from V and 8 bases from J, with 9 bases between. The CDR3 is made up of 13 amino acids. The germline CDR1 and CDR2 sequences are ENHRY and SYGVKD. The chain's CDR3 is CAISESRGVTQYF. The CDR3 DNA sequence: TGTGCCATCAGTGAGTCGAGGGGGGTTACGCAGTATTTT.

This clonotype showed up many times. The V call is TRBV30, the J call TRBJ1-4, with unresolved D. This CDR3 spans 13 amino acids. The germline V gene encodes CDR1 GTSNPN and CDR2 SVGIG (reference sequence). V dropped 2 bases and J dropped 10 bases, with 14 bases sitting between them. CDR3 DNA sequence: TGTGCCTGGAGTTCGGCGGGCGTGGGAAAACTGTTTTTT. It specifies CAWSSAGVGKLFF.

CDR3 in amino acids: CASSEPGQGKETQYF. CDR3 DNA: TGTGCCAGCAGTGAACCCGGACAGGGGAAAGAGACCCAGTACTTC. The chain combines TRBV25-1 with TRBJ2-5, with 9 nucleotides matching TRBD1. Germline trimming cut 2 bases from V and 3 bases from J; bases unmatched to any gene: 4. Germline V gives CDR1 MGHDK, CDR2 SYGVNS. This CDR3 spans 15 amino acids. Variable domain in full (rest from reference TRBV25-1 and TRBJ2-5): EADIYQTPRYLVIGTGKKITLECSQTMGHDKMYWYQQDPGMELHLIHYSYGVNSTEKGDLSSESTVSRIRTEHFPLTLESARPSHTSQYLCASSEPGQGKETQYFGPGTRLLVL.

The V and J genes are TRBV28 and TRBJ2-7; maybe TRBD2 (6 bases). Germline CDR1 is MDHEN and CDR2 is SYDVKM. The CDR3 spans 17 residues. V dropped 2 bases and J dropped 1 base, with 18 bases sitting between them. CDR3 DNA: TGTGCCAGCAGTTTACCCGGGGTAGCGGACCGATCCTACGAGCAGTACTTC. This sequence encodes CASSLPGVADRSYEQYF.